This note documents a single TCR beta chain sequence. The antigen is unknown. The record originates from a study of response to subunit inactivated influenza vaccine. Findings of the study overall: Only a handful of new T cells, the authors suggested, are recruited with each seasonal influenza vaccination.

TCRdb fed the RT-PCR reads into MiXCR, producing one record per CDR3 protein. Of roughly 650,000 distinct CDR3 sequences in the sample, approximately 15% were seen once. The receptor's source is a man aged 50-60 years who received an inactivated influenza vaccine. The source material was PBMCs from blood, sampled approximately 15 days before vaccination.

The CDR3 loop reads CASSMQRSSYEQYF. The CDR3 nucleotides are TGCGCCAGCAGCATGCAGCGGAGCTCCTACGAGCAGTACTTC. This sequence joins TRBV5-1 and TRBJ2-7; tentatively, D is TRBD2 (5 bases). The V end lost 4 bases, the J end lost 0 bases, and 11 bases lay between the germline ends. Per the germline V gene, CDR1 is SGHRS and CDR2 is YFSETQ. This CDR3 contains 14 residues.